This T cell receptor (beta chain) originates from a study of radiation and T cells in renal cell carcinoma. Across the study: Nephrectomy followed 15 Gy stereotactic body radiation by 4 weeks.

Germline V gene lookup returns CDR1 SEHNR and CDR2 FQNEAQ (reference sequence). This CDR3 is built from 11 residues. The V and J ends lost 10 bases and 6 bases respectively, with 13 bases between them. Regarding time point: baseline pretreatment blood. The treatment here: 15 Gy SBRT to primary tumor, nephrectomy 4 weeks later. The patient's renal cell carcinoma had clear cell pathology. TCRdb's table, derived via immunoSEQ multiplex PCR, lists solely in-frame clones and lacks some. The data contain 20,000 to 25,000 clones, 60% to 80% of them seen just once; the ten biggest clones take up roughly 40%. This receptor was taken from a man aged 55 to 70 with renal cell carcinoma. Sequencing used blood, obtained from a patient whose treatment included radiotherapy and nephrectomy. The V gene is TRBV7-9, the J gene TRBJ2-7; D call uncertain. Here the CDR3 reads CATSGYGEQYF. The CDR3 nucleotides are TGTGCCACCTCGGGTTATGGCGAGCAGTACTTC.